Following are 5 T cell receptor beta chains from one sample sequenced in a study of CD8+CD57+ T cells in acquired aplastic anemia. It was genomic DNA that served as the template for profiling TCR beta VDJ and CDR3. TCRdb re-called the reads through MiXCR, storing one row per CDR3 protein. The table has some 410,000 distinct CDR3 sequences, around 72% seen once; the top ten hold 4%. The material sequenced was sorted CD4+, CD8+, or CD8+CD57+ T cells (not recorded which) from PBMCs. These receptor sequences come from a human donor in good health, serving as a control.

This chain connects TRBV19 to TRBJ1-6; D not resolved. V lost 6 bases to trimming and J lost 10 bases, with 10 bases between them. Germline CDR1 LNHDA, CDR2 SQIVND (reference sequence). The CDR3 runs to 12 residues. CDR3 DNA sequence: TGTGCCAGTAGCATCGGGATATCACCCCTCCACTTT. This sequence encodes CASSIGISPLHF.

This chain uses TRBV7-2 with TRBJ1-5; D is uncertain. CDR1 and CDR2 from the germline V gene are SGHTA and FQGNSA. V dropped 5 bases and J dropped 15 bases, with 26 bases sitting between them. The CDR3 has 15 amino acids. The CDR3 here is CASSKTRGPGAFLHF. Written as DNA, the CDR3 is TGTGCCAGCAGCAAGACGAGAGGCCCTGGCGCTTTCCTGCATTTT.

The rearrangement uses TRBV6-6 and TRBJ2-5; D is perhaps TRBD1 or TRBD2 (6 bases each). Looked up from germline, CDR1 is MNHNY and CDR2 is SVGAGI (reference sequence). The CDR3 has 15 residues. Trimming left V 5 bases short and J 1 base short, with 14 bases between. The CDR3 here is CASSDRRGAQETQYF. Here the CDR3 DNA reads TGTGCCAGCAGTGACCGGAGGGGGGCCCAAGAGACCCAGTACTTC.

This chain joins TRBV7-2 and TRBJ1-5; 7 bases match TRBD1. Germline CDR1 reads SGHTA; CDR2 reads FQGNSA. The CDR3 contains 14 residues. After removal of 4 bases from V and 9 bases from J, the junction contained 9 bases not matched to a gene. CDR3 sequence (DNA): TGTGCCAGCAGCTCCCGACAGGGAGTAGTGCCCCAGCATTTT. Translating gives CASSSRQGVVPQHF.

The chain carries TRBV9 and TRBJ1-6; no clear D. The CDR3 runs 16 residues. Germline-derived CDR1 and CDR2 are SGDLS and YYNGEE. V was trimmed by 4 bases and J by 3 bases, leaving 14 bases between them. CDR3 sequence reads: CASSLGQSDYNSPLHF. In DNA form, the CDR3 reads TGTGCCAGCAGCTTAGGCCAGAGTGACTATAATTCACCCCTCCACTTT.